These T cell receptor beta chains were read from a single sample in a study of T cell responses to AZD1222 COVID-19 vaccine. Some clones are missing from TCRdb's copy, which holds only in-frame ones; the method was immunoSEQ multiplex PCR. Among around 140,000 clones listed, almost 95% were seen once. Sequenced material: peripheral blood, taken 28 days after the second AZD1222 dose. These receptors originate from an adult who received the AZD1222 COVID-19 vaccine. Both conserved end residues are part of each CDR3. The D gene is left open where the match is weak. Clone size is stated in some rows and not others, as once, few, many or a class when expanded.

>14|.|.|TRBJ1-5|TRBV28
CASREGTLNQPQHF
TGTGCCAGCAGGGAAGGGACACTGAATCAGCCCCAGCATTTT
>14|TRBD1|.|TRBJ2-3|TRBV2
CASSEDRGTDTQYF
TGTGCCAGCAGCGAGGACAGGGGTACAGATACGCAGTATTTT
>12|.|once|TRBJ1-2|TRBV12-3/TRBV12-4
CASSPDTYGYTF
TGTGCCAGCAGCCCAGACACCTATGGCTACACCTTC
>16|TRBD2|.|TRBJ2-3|TRBV29-1
CSVGLAGGTPTDTQYF
TGCAGCGTTGGACTAGCGGGAGGAACCCCCACAGATACGCAGTATTTT
>15|.|.|TRBJ1-1|TRBV28
CASTQTHHGNTEAFF
TGTGCCAGCACCCAGACCCACCATGGGAACACTGAAGCTTTCTTT
>13|TRBD1|.|TRBJ2-2|TRBV6-5
CASRTQGTGELFF
TGTGCCAGCAGAACACAGGGGACCGGGGAGCTGTTTTTT
>15|.|.|TRBJ1-2|TRBV5-1
CASSSHRDLNYGYTF
TGCGCCAGCAGCTCCCACAGAGATCTTAACTATGGCTACACCTTC
>14|.|.|TRBJ2-5|TRBV27
CASSPTGFQETQYF
TGTGCCAGCAGTCCGACGGGGTTTCAAGAGACCCAGTACTTC
>13|.|.|TRBJ1-6|TRBV28
CAIPPGYNSPLHF
TGTGCCATCCCTCCGGGGTATAATTCACCCCTCCACTTT
>15|TRBD2|.|TRBJ2-7|TRBV14
CASSQGLAGFYEQYF
TGTGCCAGCAGCCAAGGACTAGCGGGGTTCTACGAGCAGTACTTC
>15|.|.|TRBJ2-5|TRBV3-1/TRBV3-2
CASSQSDAGWETQYF
TGTGCCAGCAGCCAATCCGATGCTGGTTGGGAGACCCAGTACTTC
>14|.|once|TRBJ2-1|TRBV6-4
CASSRGSSYNEQFF
TGTGCCAGCAGTCGGGGCAGCTCCTACAATGAGCAGTTCTTC
>15|TRBD2|.|TRBJ2-7|TRBV2
CASSAGLAATYEQYF
TGTGCCAGCAGTGCCGGACTAGCAGCAACCTACGAGCAGTACTTC
>12|.|.|TRBJ1-5|TRBV20-1
CSASLGDQPQHF
TGCAGTGCTAGTTTGGGGGACCAGCCCCAGCATTTT
>15|.|.|TRBJ1-2|TRBV7-2
CASSLVVGSGYGYTF
TGTGCCAGCAGCTTAGTCGTGGGGTCTGGCTATGGCTACACCTTC
>14|.|.|TRBJ1-5|TRBV27
CASKSGESNQPQHF
TGTGCCAGCAAATCCGGGGAAAGCAATCAGCCCCAGCATTTT
>13|.|.|TRBJ2-2|TRBV3-1/TRBV3-2
CASTRGEDGELFF
TGTGCCAGCACTAGGGGGGAAGACGGGGAGCTGTTTTTT
>16|TRBD2|.|TRBJ2-1|TRBV19
CASSVGLAGGWNEQFF
TGTGCCAGTAGTGTCGGACTAGCGGGAGGGTGGAATGAGCAGTTCTTC
>15|.|.|TRBJ1-6|TRBV19
CASSGSGFGNSPLHF
TGTGCCAGTAGCGGATCGGGATTTGGTAATTCACCCCTCCACTTT
>14|TRBD1|few|TRBJ1-1|TRBV10-3
CAISSGGPRTEAFF
TGTGCCATCAGTTCAGGGGGCCCGAGGACTGAAGCTTTCTTT
>11|.|.|TRBJ1-2|TRBV2
CASSQEYGYTF
TGTGCCAGCAGCCAGGAGTATGGCTACACCTTC
>14|.|.|TRBJ1-1|TRBV7-2
CASSLVGSGTEAFF
TGTGCCAGCAGCTTAGTTGGCAGTGGCACTGAAGCTTTCTTT